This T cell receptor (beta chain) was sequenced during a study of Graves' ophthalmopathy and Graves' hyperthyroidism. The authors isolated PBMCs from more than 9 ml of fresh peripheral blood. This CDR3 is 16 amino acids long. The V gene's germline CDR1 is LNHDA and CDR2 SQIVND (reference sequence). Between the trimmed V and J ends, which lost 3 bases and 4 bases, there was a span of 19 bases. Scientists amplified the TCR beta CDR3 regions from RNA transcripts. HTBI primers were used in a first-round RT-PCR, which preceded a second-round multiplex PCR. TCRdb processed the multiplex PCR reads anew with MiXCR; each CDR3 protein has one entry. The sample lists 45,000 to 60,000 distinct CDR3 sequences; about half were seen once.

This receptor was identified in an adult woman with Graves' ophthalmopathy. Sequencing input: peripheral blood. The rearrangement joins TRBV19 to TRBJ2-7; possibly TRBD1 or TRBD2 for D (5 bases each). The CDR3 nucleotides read TGTGCCAGTAGTATCCCCCCCCAGGGACCCTGTTACGAGCAGTACTTC. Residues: CASSIPPQGPCYEQYF.